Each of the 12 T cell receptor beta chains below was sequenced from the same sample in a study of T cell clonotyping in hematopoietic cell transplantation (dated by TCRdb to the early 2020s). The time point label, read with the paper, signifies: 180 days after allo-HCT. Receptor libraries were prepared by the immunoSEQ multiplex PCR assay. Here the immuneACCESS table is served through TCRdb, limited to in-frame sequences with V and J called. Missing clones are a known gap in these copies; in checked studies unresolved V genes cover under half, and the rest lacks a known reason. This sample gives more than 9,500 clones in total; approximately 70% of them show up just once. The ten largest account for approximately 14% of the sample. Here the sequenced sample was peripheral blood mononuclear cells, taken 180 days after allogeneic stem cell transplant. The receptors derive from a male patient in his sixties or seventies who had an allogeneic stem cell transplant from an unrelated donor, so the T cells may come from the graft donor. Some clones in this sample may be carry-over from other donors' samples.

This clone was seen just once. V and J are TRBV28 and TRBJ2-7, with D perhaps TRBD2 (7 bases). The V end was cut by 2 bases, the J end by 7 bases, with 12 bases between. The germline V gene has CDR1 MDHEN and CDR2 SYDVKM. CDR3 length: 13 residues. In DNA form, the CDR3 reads TGTGCCAGCAGTTTACGGGGGGCTGGTGAGCAGTACTTC. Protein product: CASSLRGAGEQYF.

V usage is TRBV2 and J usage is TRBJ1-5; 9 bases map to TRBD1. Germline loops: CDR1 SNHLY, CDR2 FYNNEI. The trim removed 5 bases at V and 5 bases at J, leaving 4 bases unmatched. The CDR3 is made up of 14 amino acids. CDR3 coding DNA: TGTGCCAGCAGTACCGGGACAGGGTATCAGCCCCAGCATTTT. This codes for CASSTGTGYQPQHF. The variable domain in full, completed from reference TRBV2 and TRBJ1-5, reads EPEVTQTPSHQVTQMGQEVILRCVPISNHLYFYWYRQILGQKVEFLVSFYNNEISEKSEIFDDQFSVERPDGSNFTLKIRSTKLEDSAMYFCASSTGTGYQPQHFGDGTRLSIL.

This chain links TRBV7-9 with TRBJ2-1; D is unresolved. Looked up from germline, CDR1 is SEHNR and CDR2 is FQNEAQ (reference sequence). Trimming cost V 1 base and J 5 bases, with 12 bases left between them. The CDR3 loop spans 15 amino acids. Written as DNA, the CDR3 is TGTGCCAGCAGCTTAGGAGGTACTGCGCACAATGAGCAGTTCTTC. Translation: CASSLGGTAHNEQFF.

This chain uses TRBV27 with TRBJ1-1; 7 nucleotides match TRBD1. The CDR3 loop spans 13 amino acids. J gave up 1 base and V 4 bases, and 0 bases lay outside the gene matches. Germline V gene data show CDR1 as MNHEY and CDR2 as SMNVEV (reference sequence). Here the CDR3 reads CASSSGGNTEAFF. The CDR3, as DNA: TGTGCCAGCAGTTCAGGGGGGAACACTGAAGCTTTCTTT.

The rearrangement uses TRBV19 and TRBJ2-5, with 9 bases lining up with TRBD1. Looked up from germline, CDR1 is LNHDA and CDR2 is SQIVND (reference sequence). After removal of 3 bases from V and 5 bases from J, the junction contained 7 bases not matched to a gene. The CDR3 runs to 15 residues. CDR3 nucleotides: TGTGCCAGTAGTATGGAAGGACAGGGGATCGAGACCCAGTACTTC. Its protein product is CASSMEGQGIETQYF. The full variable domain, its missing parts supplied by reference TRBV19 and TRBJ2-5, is DGGITQSPKYLFRKEGQNVTLSCEQNLNHDAMYWYRQDPGQGLRLIYYSQIVNDFQKGDIAEGYSVSREKKESFPLTVTSAQKNPTAFYLCASSMEGQGIETQYFGPGTRLLVL.

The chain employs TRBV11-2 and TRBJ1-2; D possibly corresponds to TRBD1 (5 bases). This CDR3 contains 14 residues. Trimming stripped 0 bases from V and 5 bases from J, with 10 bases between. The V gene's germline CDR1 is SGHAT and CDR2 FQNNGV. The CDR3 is CASSLDRQIYGYTF. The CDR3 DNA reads TGTGCCAGCAGCTTAGACCGACAGATATATGGCTACACCTTC.

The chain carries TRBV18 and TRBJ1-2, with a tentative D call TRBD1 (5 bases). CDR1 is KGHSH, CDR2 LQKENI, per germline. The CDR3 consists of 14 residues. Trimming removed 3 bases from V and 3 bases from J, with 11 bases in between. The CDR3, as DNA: TGTGCCAGCTCACCGATAGACAGTTACTATGGCTACACCTTC. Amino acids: CASSPIDSYYGYTF.

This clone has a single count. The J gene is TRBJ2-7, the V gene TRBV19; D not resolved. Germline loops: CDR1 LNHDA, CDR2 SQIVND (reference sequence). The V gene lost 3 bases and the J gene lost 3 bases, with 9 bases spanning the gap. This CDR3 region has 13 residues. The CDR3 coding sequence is TGTGCCAGTAGTATGGGCAGGCTCTACGAGCAGTACTTC. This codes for CASSMGRLYEQYF.

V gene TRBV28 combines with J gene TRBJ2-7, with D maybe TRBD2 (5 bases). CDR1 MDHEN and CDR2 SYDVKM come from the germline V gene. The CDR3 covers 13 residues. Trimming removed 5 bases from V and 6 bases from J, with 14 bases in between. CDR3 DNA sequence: TGTGCCAGCAGTCAGACTATAGTCGGCGAGCAGTACTTC. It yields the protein CASSQTIVGEQYF.

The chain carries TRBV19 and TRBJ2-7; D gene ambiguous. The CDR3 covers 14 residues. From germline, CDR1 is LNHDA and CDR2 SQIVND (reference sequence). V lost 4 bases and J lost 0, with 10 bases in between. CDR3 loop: CASSTVRSSYEQYF. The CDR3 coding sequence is TGTGCCAGTAGTACCGTTCGAAGCTCCTACGAGCAGTACTTC. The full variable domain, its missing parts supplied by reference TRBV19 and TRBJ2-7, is DGGITQSPKYLFRKEGQNVTLSCEQNLNHDAMYWYRQDPGQGLRLIYYSQIVNDFQKGDIAEGYSVSREKKESFPLTVTSAQKNPTAFYLCASSTVRSSYEQYFGPGTRLTVT.

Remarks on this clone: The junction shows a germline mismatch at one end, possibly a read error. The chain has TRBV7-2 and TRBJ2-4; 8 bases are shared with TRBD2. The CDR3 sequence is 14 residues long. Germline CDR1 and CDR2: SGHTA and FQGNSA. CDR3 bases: TGTGCCAGCAGCGAAGCGGGAGAGGGAAACGTTCAGTACTTC. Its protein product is CASSEAGEGNVQYF.

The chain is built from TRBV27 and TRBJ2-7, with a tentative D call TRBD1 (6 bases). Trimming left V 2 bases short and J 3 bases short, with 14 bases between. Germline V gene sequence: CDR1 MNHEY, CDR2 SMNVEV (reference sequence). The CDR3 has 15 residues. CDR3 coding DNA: TGTGCCAGCAGTTTAATGACAGGAGGTTACTACGAGCAGTACTTC. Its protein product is CASSLMTGGYYEQYF.